The TCR beta chain described here comes from a study of blood T cell repertoires in COVID-19. Study summary: PBMCs, B-cell-depleted T cells, or T cells provided the cDNA or gDNA that made up the material.

The CDR3 is 16 residues long. Per the germline V gene, CDR1 is MDHEN and CDR2 is SYDVKM. V lost 4 bases and J 6 bases, leaving 19 bases between the germline ends. Per the authors' pipeline: Amplification of reference gene primers was used by the study to estimate nucleated cell counts. Clones were sequenced by immunoSEQ multiplex PCR, and TCRdb holds only the in-frame ones, with some missing. V and J calls plus clone size are reproduced from that table; the DNA served to infer D and trimming. Here the sample spans about 110,000 clones, 76% being singletons. During active infection, Seattle patients enrolled and were then monitored through disease.

The chain is built from TRBV28 and TRBJ1-5, with D possibly being TRBD1 (6 bases). Sample: peripheral blood. The TCR sequence derives from a man at least 80 years old with COVID-19, enrolled during active disease. The CDR3 nucleotides are TGTGCCAGCAGTTGGGGCGCGGGGGGCGGCGGTCAGCCCCAGCATTTT. Translating it yields CASSWGAGGGGQPQHF. The whole variable domain, remainder taken from reference TRBV28 and TRBJ1-5, is DVKVTQSSRYLVKRTGEKVFLECVQDMDHENMFWYRQDPGLGLRLIYFSYDVKMKEKGDIPEGYSVSREKKERFSLILESASTNQTSMYLCASSWGAGGGGQPQHFGDGTRLSIL.